Below are 11 T cell receptor beta chains sequenced from a single sample in a study of blood T cell repertoires in COVID-19. Sequencing used immunoSEQ multiplex PCR; TCRdb keeps in-frame clones, though not all of them. The sample holds under 250,000 clones; approximately 89% are singletons and the top ten take over 2.5%. The sequencing input was PBMCs or T cells enriched from blood (not recorded which). The receptors originated from a woman between 35 and 50 years old who had been exposed to COVID-19.

This rearrangement joins TRBV5-6 to TRBJ1-1; D is unclear. CDR3 length: 14 amino acids. Germline CDR1 SGHDT, CDR2 YYEEEE. V was shortened by 9 bases and J by 1 base, with 16 bases between the two germline ends. Written as DNA, the CDR3 is TGTGCCATCGGGTCGGGAAGAGAGAACACTGAAGCTTTCTTT. Protein sequence: CAIGSGRENTEAFF.

This clone was counted once. It is unclear where the CDR3 begins or ends on the DNA, so no DNA is shown, and the CDR3 is as TCRdb lists it. The chain is built from TRBV11-2 and TRBJ2-7; the table names TRBD1, a call not compared with the DNA. Including both end residues, the CDR3 is 12 amino acids long. The V gene's germline CDR1 is SGHAT and CDR2 FQNNGV. The CDR3 loop reads CASSLWGQGARV.

V gene TRBV11-3 combines with J gene TRBJ2-7, with TRBD1 identical over 10 bases. V dropped 5 bases and J dropped 7; count of bases not matched to a gene: 11. CDR1 and CDR2 (germline): SGHNT, YENEEA. This CDR3 is 15 amino acids long. CDR3 DNA sequence: TGTGCCAGCAGCCACCGGGACAGGGGAAGGGAAGAGCAGTACTTC. The encoded protein is CASSHRDRGREEQYF.

This chain connects TRBV6-5 to TRBJ2-3; TRBD1 might be the D (6 bases). Trimming removed 7 bases at V and 2 bases at J, with 16 bases between. The CDR3 length is 15 residues. In germline, CDR1 is MNHEY, CDR2 SVGAGI. The CDR3 nucleotides read TGTGCCAGCACCTACCTGGGGGCGAACACAGATACGCAGTATTTT. Translation: CASTYLGANTDTQYF.

The J gene is TRBJ1-2, the V gene TRBV18; TRBD1 matches at 10 bases. Germline V CDR1 and CDR2: KGHSH, LQKENI. The CDR3 covers 13 residues. V was pared by 5 bases and J by 3 bases, with 0 bases of the junction left unmatched. The CDR3 here is CASSGTGDYGYTF. The CDR3 DNA reads as TGTGCCAGCTCAGGGACAGGGGACTATGGCTACACCTTC.

This chain connects TRBV3-1 (or the pseudogene TRBV3-2) to TRBJ2-1, with 8 nucleotides matching TRBD1. Germline V gene data show CDR1 as LGHDT and CDR2 as YNNKEL (reference sequence). CDR3 length equals 16 residues. The V gene end was trimmed by 1 base and the J gene end by 7 bases; junction bases not matched to a gene: 9. The CDR3 sequence is CASSQVTGTGRNEQFF. The CDR3, as DNA: TGTGCCAGCAGCCAAGTAACCGGGACAGGACGGAATGAGCAGTTCTTC.

This chain joins TRBV28 and TRBJ2-2, with D possibly being TRBD1 (6 bases). CDR1 and CDR2 (germline): MDHEN, SYDVKM. V dropped 11 bases and J dropped 4 bases, with 17 bases sitting between them. CDR3 length: 14 amino acids. CDR3 sequence: CAVIGTRLTGELFF. The CDR3 DNA reads TGTGCCGTTATCGGGACAAGACTCACCGGGGAGCTGTTTTTT.

This chain connects TRBV19 to TRBJ1-5; 10 bases match TRBD1. Germline V gives CDR1 LNHDA, CDR2 SQIVND (reference sequence). The CDR3 is made up of 15 amino acids. With V trimmed by 4 bases and J by 6 bases, 6 bases remained unmatched. The CDR3 here is CASSRGTGVTQPQHF. The DNA for the CDR3 is TGTGCCAGTAGTAGGGGGACAGGGGTCACTCAGCCCCAGCATTTT. The full variable domain, its missing parts supplied by reference TRBV19 and TRBJ1-5, is DGGITQSPKYLFRKEGQNVTLSCEQNLNHDAMYWYRQDPGQGLRLIYYSQIVNDFQKGDIAEGYSVSREKKESFPLTVTSAQKNPTAFYLCASSRGTGVTQPQHFGDGTRLSIL.

The sample holds one count of this clone. The chain is built from TRBV4-3 and TRBJ2-1; 8 nucleotides line up with TRBD1. Germline V lookup: CDR1 LGHNA, CDR2 YSLEER. Trimming took 0 bases from V and 3 from J; bases not matched to a gene: 1. This CDR3 is 15 amino acids long. CDR3 sequence (DNA): TGCGCCAGCAGCCAAGACAGGGGGCTCTACAATGAGCAGTTCTTC. Protein: CASSQDRGLYNEQFF.

The chain recombines TRBV28 with TRBJ2-1, with D possibly matching TRBD1 (5 bases). Germline V gene data show CDR1 as MDHEN and CDR2 as SYDVKM. The CDR3 has 16 residues. Trimming stripped 2 bases from V and 4 bases from J, with 15 bases between. CDR3 residues: CASSLVLAGYYNEQFF. For the CDR3, the DNA is TGTGCCAGCAGTTTAGTCTTGGCAGGGTATTACAATGAGCAGTTCTTC.

On this clone itself: Distinct nucleotide sequences in the sample also encode this CDR3. This chain joins TRBV12-3 or TRBV12-4 and TRBJ2-1, with D possibly matching TRBD1 (5 bases). V shed 3 bases and J shed 8 bases, with 8 bases lying between them. CDR3 length: 12 amino acids. CDR3 residues: CASSFQGDEQFF. CDR3 bases: TGTGCCAGCAGTTTTCAGGGTGATGAGCAGTTCTTC.